The 30 T cell receptor beta chains reported below all come from one sample, sequenced in a study of metastatic and nonmetastatic thyroid tumors. TCRdb re-analyzed the PCR reads using MiXCR. The sample has about 14,000 clones, roughly 25% seen once. Among the patients, none had received any treatment before thyroid surgery. The source material was tumor tissue. The receptors derive from a female donor with papillary thyroid cancer or a benign thyroid nodule (not recorded which). Some clones in this sample may be carry-over from other donors' samples.

This clone was counted many times. The chain combines TRBV20-1 with TRBJ2-3; 11 positions match TRBD2. With 5 bases clipped from V and 2 bases from J, the junction kept 6 bases outside the gene matches. From germline, CDR1 is DFQATT and CDR2 SNEGSKA (reference sequence). The CDR3 has 15 amino acids. Here the CDR3 DNA reads TGCAGTGCTCCTACTAGCGGGGGCTTCACAGATACGCAGTATTTT. Its translation is CSAPTSGGFTDTQYF.

The V gene is TRBV4-2, the J gene TRBJ2-7, with D tentatively TRBD1 (6 bases). There are 15 residues in the CDR3. The germline V gene encodes CDR1 LGHNA and CDR2 YNFKEQ. The germline V and J ends were trimmed by 0 bases and 1 base, with 10 bases remaining between them. The DNA of the CDR3 is TGTGCCAGCAGCCAAGATGGCAGGGGATCCTACGAGCAGTACTTC. This codes for CASSQDGRGSYEQYF.

This clone was recorded at least ten times. This sequence joins TRBV20-1 and TRBJ2-7, with a weak D call TRBD1 (6 bases). This CDR3 region has 12 residues. The V gene's germline CDR1 is DFQATT and CDR2 SNEGSKA (reference sequence). Trimming removed 5 bases from V and 2 bases from J, with 10 bases in between. CDR3 residues: CSARTATYEQYF. The CDR3 coding sequence is TGCAGTGCTCGGACAGCCACCTACGAGCAGTACTTC.

Only a few counts were recorded for this clone. A much larger clone is a single base away; this may be a read error. This same CDR3 is encoded by further DNA sequences in the sample. The CDR3 loop is CASSLSEGLGETQYF. The CDR3 region has the DNA TGTGCCAGCAGCTTATCTGAGGGTTTAGGAGAAACCCAGTACTTC. The V call is TRBV7-9, the J call TRBJ2-5; maybe TRBD2 (5 bases). Germline V gene sequence: CDR1 SEHNR, CDR2 FQNEAQ (reference sequence). This CDR3 contains 15 residues. V lost 2 bases, J lost 8 bases, and 18 bases lay in between.

This clone was picked up many times. The chain uses TRBV19 and TRBJ1-1, with 7 bases lining up with TRBD1. Unmatched junction bases numbered 10, after V lost 5 bases and J lost 13 bases. The CDR3 has 12 residues. The germline gives CDR1 LNHDA, CDR2 SQIVND (reference sequence). CDR3 in DNA: TGTGCCAGTAGTCCAAGAACAGGGGCGGATTTCTTT. This encodes CASSPRTGADFF.

The chain combines TRBV5-1 with TRBJ2-7; possibly TRBD1 or TRBD2 for D (6 bases each). This CDR3 spans 13 amino acids. CDR1 is SGHRS, CDR2 YFSETQ, per germline. With 3 bases removed from V and 6 bases from J, the gap between germline ends came to 13 bases. The CDR3 sequence is CASSSFTGAEQYF. CDR3 bases: TGCGCCAGCAGCTCTTTTACGGGGGCCGAGCAGTACTTC.

The chain employs TRBV6-1 and TRBJ1-5, with D perhaps matching TRBD1 (5 bases). CDR3 length: 13 residues. Germline-derived CDR1 and CDR2 are MNHNS and SASEGT. Trimming shortened V by 7 bases and J by 6 bases, and 13 bases separated the two germline ends. This chain's CDR3 is CASTRDGGQPQHF. CDR3 nucleotide sequence: TGTGCCAGCACACGGGATGGGGGTCAGCCCCAGCATTTT.

This rearrangement joins TRBV6-2 or TRBV6-3 to TRBJ1-5, with 9 nucleotides matching TRBD1. CDR3 length: 18 amino acids. The germline V gene encodes CDR1 MNHEY and CDR2 SVGEGT. The V segment lost 6 bases and the J segment 1 base; nucleotides outside the gene matches: 13. The CDR3 DNA sequence: TGTGCCAGCAGCTTTCCGGGACAGGGACATTGGAGCAATCAGCCCCAGCATTTT. Translated: CASSFPGQGHWSNQPQHF.

This clone qualifies as medium-sized. The rearrangement joins TRBV2 to TRBJ2-1; tentative D call: TRBD1 (6 bases). The CDR3 length is 15 residues. V lost 3 bases, J lost 2 bases, and 11 bases lay in between. Germline V CDR1 and CDR2: SNHLY, FYNNEI. CDR3 in amino acids: CASSDQQGTYNEQFF. CDR3 coding DNA: TGTGCCAGCAGTGATCAACAGGGAACCTACAATGAGCAGTTCTTC.

This clone was detected only a few times. This chain uses TRBV7-2 with TRBJ2-7, with TRBD2 matching over 7 bases. The CDR3 loop spans 16 amino acids. After removal of 0 bases from V and 2 bases from J, the junction contained 7 bases not matched to a gene. From germline, CDR1 is SGHTA and CDR2 FQGNSA. The CDR3 nucleotides read TGTGCCAGCAGCTTAGCACTCGGGGGAGGGACCTACGAGCAGTACTTC. Protein: CASSLALGGGTYEQYF.

This clone was observed a few times. The J gene is TRBJ1-6, the V gene TRBV6-1, with a weak D call TRBD1 (5 bases). Per germline, CDR1 MNHNS and CDR2 SASEGT. The V gene lost 8 bases and the J gene lost 8 bases, with 13 bases spanning the gap. This CDR3 comprises 13 residues. CDR3 DNA sequence: TGTGCCAGCTGTCTAGACAGTGATTCACCCCTCCACTTT. Its translation is CASCLDSDSPLHF.

This clone was picked up many times. The chain carries TRBV11-3 and TRBJ1-3; no clear D. V shed 2 bases and J shed 0 bases, with 14 bases lying between them. Germline CDR1 reads SGHNT; CDR2 reads YENEEA. This CDR3 is 17 amino acids long. CDR3 region: CASSLTWTDFSGNTIYF. In DNA, the CDR3 is TGTGCCAGCAGCTTAACTTGGACGGATTTCTCTGGAAACACCATATATTTT.

In this sample, this clone turned up many times. The chain is built from TRBV19 and TRBJ2-5; TRBD2 agrees at 7 bases. The germline gives CDR1 LNHDA, CDR2 SQIVND (reference sequence). CDR3 length: 16 residues. V gave up 7 bases and J gave up 2 bases; unmatched junction bases: 13. CDR3 sequence: CASILGGSQEQETQYF. CDR3 bases: TGTGCCAGTATTCTCGGGGGGTCCCAAGAACAAGAGACCCAGTACTTC.

By its share, this clone is medium-sized. The chain recombines TRBV6-5 with TRBJ1-1; 7 bases match TRBD1. J lost 7 bases, V lost 0 bases, and 11 bases had no gene match. The CDR3 loop spans 16 amino acids. The V gene's germline CDR1 is MNHEY and CDR2 SVGAGI. The CDR3 DNA reads TGTGCCAGCAGTTACTCCAAACGGACACCAGGGGGTGAAGCTTTCTTT. Its translation: CASSYSKRTPGGEAFF.

This clone was found many times. The CDR3 sequence is CASSSPGQVYNEQFF. In DNA form, the CDR3 reads TGTGCCAGCAGCTCACCGGGACAGGTTTACAATGAGCAGTTCTTC. This chain links TRBV5-4 with TRBJ2-1, with 8 bases identical to TRBD1. The V gene end was trimmed by 3 bases and the J gene end by 4 bases; junction bases not matched to a gene: 6. This CDR3 has 15 residues. Germline CDR1 and CDR2: SGHNT and YYREEE (reference sequence).

The chain links TRBV6-6 to TRBJ2-3; D is possibly TRBD2 (5 bases). V was pared by 0 bases and J by 11 bases, with 12 bases between. The CDR3 contains 13 residues. CDR1 and CDR2 (germline): MNHNY, SVGAGI (reference sequence). The CDR3 DNA reads as TGTGCCAGCAGTTACTCCGGGATACCGGGGCAGTATTTT. Amino acids: CASSYSGIPGQYF.

This clone came up a few times. This rearrangement joins TRBV6-1 to TRBJ1-1; D call uncertain. Per germline, CDR1 MNHNS and CDR2 SASEGT. The CDR3 loop spans 13 amino acids. The V gene lost 9 bases and the J gene lost 4 bases, with 15 bases spanning the gap. The chain's CDR3 is CASCATRSTEAFF. CDR3 in DNA: TGTGCCAGTTGCGCTACCCGAAGCACTGAAGCTTTCTTT.

This clone was recorded at least ten times. The sample holds other DNA sequences that translate to the same CDR3. The V and J genes are TRBV5-4 and TRBJ1-2; no reliable D call. The V end lost 0 bases, the J end lost 4 bases, and 13 bases lay between the germline ends. In germline, CDR1 is SGHNT, CDR2 YYREEE (reference sequence). The CDR3 sequence is 15 residues long. CDR3 coding DNA: TGTGCCAGCAGCTTGGCCGGTGGCGGTATCTATGGCTACACCTTC. This gives the protein CASSLAGGGIYGYTF.

For this clone: This CDR3 is also generated by other DNA sequences in the sample. The chain has TRBV7-9 and TRBJ2-7; D ambiguous. Germline loops: CDR1 SEHNR, CDR2 FQNEAQ (reference sequence). V shed 5 bases and J shed 4 bases, with 12 bases lying between them. The CDR3 sequence is 13 residues long. CDR3 loop: CASSAGTAYEQYF. CDR3 nucleotide sequence: TGTGCCAGCAGCGCCGGTACAGCTTACGAGCAGTACTTC.

The J gene is TRBJ2-7, the V gene TRBV30; 9 positions agree with TRBD1. V lost 4 bases, J lost 4 bases, and 8 bases stayed unmatched. The CDR3 contains 14 residues. CDR1 GTSNPN and CDR2 SVGIG come from the germline V gene (reference sequence). In nucleotides, the CDR3 is TGTGCCTGGAAAATACAGGGGGCAAGTTACGAGCAGTACTTC. Encoded protein: CAWKIQGASYEQYF.

This rearrangement joins TRBV20-1 to TRBJ2-7; D uncertain. V lost 3 bases to trimming and J lost 2 bases, with 5 bases between them. The CDR3 totals 11 residues. Germline CDR1 and CDR2: DFQATT and SNEGSKA (reference sequence). The CDR3 coding sequence is TGCAGTGCTAGCGGGCCCTACGAGCAGTACTTC. Its protein product is CSASGPYEQYF.

This CDR3 is CASSLEDSSYQPQHF. In DNA, the CDR3 is TGCGCCAGCAGCTTGGAAGACAGTTCCTATCAGCCCCAGCATTTT. V gene TRBV5-1 combines with J gene TRBJ1-5; possibly TRBD1 for D (5 bases). Germline CDR1 is SGHRS and CDR2 is YFSETQ. The CDR3 contains 15 residues. V was trimmed by 0 bases and J by 5 bases, leaving 12 bases between them.

This clone is classed as medium-sized (0.01 to 0.1%). The rearrangement joins TRBV11-2 to TRBJ2-7; no clear D gene. The germline V and J ends were trimmed by 4 bases and 3 bases, with 13 bases remaining between them. The germline gives CDR1 SGHAT, CDR2 FQNNGV. The CDR3 sequence is 14 residues long. CDR3 amino acids: CASSSGLGVYEQYF. The CDR3 DNA is TGTGCCAGCAGCTCCGGGCTGGGCGTCTACGAGCAGTACTTC.

The V and J genes are TRBV30 and TRBJ2-7, with no clear D. Germline CDR1 GTSNPN, CDR2 SVGIG (reference sequence). The CDR3 consists of 11 residues. V shed 4 bases and J shed 1 base, with 5 bases lying between them. CDR3 residues: CAWTHSYEQYF. As DNA, the CDR3 is TGTGCCTGGACTCATTCCTACGAGCAGTACTTC. Full variable domain (missing parts from reference TRBV30 and TRBJ2-7): SQTIHQWPATLVQPVGSPLSLECTVEGTSNPNLYWYRQAAGRGLQLLFYSVGIGQISSEVPQNLSASRPQDRQFILSSKKLLLSDSGFYLCAWTHSYEQYFGPGTRLTVT.

This clone was found many times. The chain combines TRBV3-1 with TRBJ1-5, with D maybe TRBD1 (5 bases). The CDR3 loop spans 15 amino acids. The germline gives CDR1 LGHDT, CDR2 YNNKEL (reference sequence). Trimming removed 4 bases at V and 6 bases at J, with 16 bases between. DNA of the CDR3: TGTGCCAGCAGCCCCACCGGGGCCCGTGCTCAGCCCCAGCATTTT. Translating gives CASSPTGARAQPQHF.

This clone showed up many times. J is TRBJ1-1 and V is TRBV5-1, with TRBD1 matching over 8 bases. Germline lookup yields CDR1 SGHRS and CDR2 YFSETQ. V lost 4 bases to trimming and J lost 4 bases; unmatched junction nucleotides: 9. The length of the CDR3 is 15 residues. The CDR3 DNA reads TGCGCCAGCAGCCCAGGGACAGGCGACGGCACTGAAGCTTTCTTT. It translates to CASSPGTGDGTEAFF.

This clone occurred many times. This chain uses TRBV5-1 with TRBJ1-5; no clear D. CDR3 size: 13 residues. Trimming removed 5 bases from V and 0 bases from J, with 6 bases in between. Germline values: CDR1 SGHRS, CDR2 YFSETQ. CDR3 in amino acids: CASRTDSNQPQHF. The CDR3 nucleotides are TGCGCCAGCAGGACGGATAGCAATCAGCCCCAGCATTTT.

The table lists this clone with a few counts. The genes are TRBV19 and TRBJ2-1; TRBD2 agrees at 7 bases. V lost 7 bases to trimming and J lost 9 bases; unmatched junction nucleotides: 6. The CDR3 has 12 amino acids. The germline V gene has CDR1 LNHDA and CDR2 SQIVND (reference sequence). CDR3 loop: CASMGGGGEQFF. Here the CDR3 DNA reads TGTGCCAGTATGGGCGGGGGAGGTGAGCAGTTCTTC.

The chain joins TRBV13 to TRBJ1-1, with a tentative D call TRBD1 (5 bases). The CDR3 is 13 amino acids. Trimming removed 3 bases at V and 7 bases at J, with 12 bases between. Per germline, CDR1 PRHDT and CDR2 FYEKMQ (reference sequence). The CDR3 here is CASSLGQLVEAFF. CDR3 DNA: TGTGCCAGCAGCTTGGGGCAATTAGTTGAAGCTTTCTTT.

This clone was observed a few times. The rearrangement uses TRBV12-3 or TRBV12-4 and TRBJ2-5, with D possibly being TRBD1 or TRBD2 (6 bases each). This CDR3 has 15 amino acids. With 2 bases removed from V and 4 bases from J, the gap between germline ends came to 14 bases. Here the CDR3 DNA reads TGTGCCAGCAGTTTAAACTGGGGGGCTGCAGAGACCCAGTACTTC. Residues: CASSLNWGAAETQYF.